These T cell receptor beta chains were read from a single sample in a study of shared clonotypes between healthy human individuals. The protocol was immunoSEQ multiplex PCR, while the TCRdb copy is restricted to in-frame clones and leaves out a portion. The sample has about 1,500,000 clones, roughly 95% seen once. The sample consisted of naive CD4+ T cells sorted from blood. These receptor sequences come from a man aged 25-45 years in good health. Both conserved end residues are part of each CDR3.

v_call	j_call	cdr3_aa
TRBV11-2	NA	CASSPRLGGTGEQYF
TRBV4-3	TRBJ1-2	CASSQLRDSSYGYTF
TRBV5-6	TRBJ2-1	CASSSLTGLAGSSYNEQFF
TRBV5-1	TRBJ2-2	CASSLAPGTGFTGELFF
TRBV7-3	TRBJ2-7	CASSPGLAGVSEQYF
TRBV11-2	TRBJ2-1	CASSLAGSSYNEQFF
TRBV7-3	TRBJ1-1	CASSLGAGTEAFF
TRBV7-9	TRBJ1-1	CASSLVGAAGSFF
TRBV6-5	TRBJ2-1	CASSSPRGAWGEQFF
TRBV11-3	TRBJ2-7	CASSSRGTNYEQYF
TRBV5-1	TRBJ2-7	CASEDRVYEQYF
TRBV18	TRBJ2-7	CASSPPTGVEQYF
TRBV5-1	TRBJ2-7	CASSLTLSSYEQYF
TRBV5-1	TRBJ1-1	CASSLGTGRSTEAFF
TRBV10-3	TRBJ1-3	CAISDLHQSSGNTIYF
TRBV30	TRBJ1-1	CAWSGVMNTEAFF